A selection of T cell receptor beta chains follows, all from one sample in a study of molecular identifiers for immune sequencing clone quantification. TCRdb re-derived calls from the PCR reads in MiXCR, one entry per CDR3 protein. This sample has more than 550,000 distinct CDR3 sequences, with around 25% found just once. The specimen was naive CD8+ T cells from blood, with Jurkat cell RNA spiked in. The origin of the receptors is a human donor in good health. Some libraries in this study had Jurkat cell RNA spiked in. CDR3s include the opening cysteine and the closing phenylalanine or tryptophan. D genes are given only for firm matches. Only part of the rows carry a size: once, few, many, or a class if the clone is expanded.

V gene	clone size	CDR3 length	D gene	J gene	CDR3 protein	CDR3 DNA
TRBV6-2/TRBV6-3	-	18	TRBD2	TRBJ2-3	CASRPYTRTSAFTDTQYF	TGTGCCAGCAGACCCTACACTAGGACTAGCGCCTTCACAGATACGCAGTATTTT
TRBV15	-	24	TRBD2	TRBJ2-2	CATSRDPATSMGSGGGLYTGELFF	TGTGCCACCAGCAGAGATCCGGCAACTTCCATGGGGAGCGGGGGGGGCCTCTATACCGGGGAGCTGTTTTTT
TRBV5-1	few	13	-	TRBJ2-7	CASSWALNYEQYF	TGCGCCAGCAGCTGGGCGTTAAACTACGAGCAGTACTTC
TRBV12-3/TRBV12-4	-	15	TRBD2	TRBJ2-1	CASRPTSVIINEQFF	TGTGCCAGCAGACCGACTAGCGTAATTATCAATGAGCAGTTCTTC
TRBV7-9	many	16	-	TRBJ2-1	CASSEPAYTSGNEQFF	TGTGCCAGCAGCGAACCCGCGTACACTTCAGGCAATGAGCAGTTCTTC
TRBV7-9	many	15	-	TRBJ2-3	CASSLDVGRADTQYF	TGTGCCAGCAGCTTAGACGTCGGCAGGGCAGATACGCAGTATTTT
TRBV5-8	-	15	TRBD2	TRBJ2-1	CASSWTSGDYNEQFF	TGTGCCAGCAGCTGGACTAGCGGAGACTACAATGAGCAGTTCTTC
TRBV28	many	16	TRBD1	TRBJ1-2	CASSTPGQTPNYGYTF	TGTGCCAGCAGCACTCCGGGACAGACGCCTAACTATGGCTACACCTTC
TRBV9	few	17	-	TRBJ1-3	CASSVSAGKSSGNTIYF	TGTGCCAGCAGCGTATCGGCAGGGAAAAGCTCTGGAAACACCATATATTTT
TRBV27	many	14	TRBD1	TRBJ2-7	CASSLRGQTYEQYF	TGTGCCAGCAGTTTAAGGGGACAGACCTACGAGCAGTACTTC
TRBV29-1	many	14	-	TRBJ2-7	CSVEDSDRRHEQYF	TGCAGCGTTGAAGACAGCGACAGGAGGCACGAGCAGTACTTC
TRBV7-3	few	16	TRBD2	TRBJ2-3	CASSLGLAVSTDTQYF	TGTGCCAGCAGCTTAGGCCTAGCGGTGAGCACAGATACGCAGTATTTT
TRBV4-3	few	18	-	TRBJ1-2	CASSQDLWGVTEEYGYTF	TGCGCCAGCAGCCAAGATCTATGGGGGGTCACGGAGGAATATGGCTACACCTTC
TRBV12-3/TRBV12-4	few	15	TRBD2	TRBJ2-7	CASSTLAGGSPEQYF	TGTGCCAGCAGTACATTAGCGGGAGGGAGTCCCGAGCAGTACTTC
TRBV2	-	17	TRBD1	TRBJ2-3	CASSRDRQGVSTDTQYF	TGTGCCAGCAGTCGGGACAGGCAAGGGGTGAGCACAGATACGCAGTATTTT
TRBV30	many	13	-	TRBJ1-5	CAWSDIGNQPQHF	TGTGCCTGGAGTGACATAGGCAATCAGCCCCAGCATTTT
TRBV4-3	many	18	-	TRBJ1-5	CASSQDWSLGLGDQPQHF	TGCGCCAGCAGCCAAGATTGGTCCCTGGGGCTGGGAGATCAGCCCCAGCATTTT
TRBV5-1	-	13	-	TRBJ2-7	CASSLGKGYEQYF	TGCGCCAGCAGCTTGGGCAAAGGCTACGAGCAGTACTTC
TRBV7-9	few	18	-	TRBJ2-4	CASSLVLQGSIAKNIQYF	TGTGCCAGCAGCTTAGTATTGCAGGGGTCCATAGCCAAAAACATTCAGTACTTC
TRBV29-1	many	15	-	TRBJ2-3	CSVEDFGESTDTQYF	TGCAGCGTTGAAGACTTCGGGGAAAGCACAGATACGCAGTATTTT
TRBV19	-	13	TRBD2	TRBJ2-1	CASKLAGINEQFF	TGTGCCAGTAAACTAGCGGGAATCAATGAGCAGTTCTTC
TRBV6-6	few	13	-	TRBJ2-7	CASSFPGNYEQYF	TGTGCCAGCAGTTTCCCCGGGAACTACGAGCAGTACTTC
TRBV27	few	12	-	TRBJ2-1	CASGYNYNEQFF	TGTGCCAGCGGATATAATTACAATGAGCAGTTCTTC
TRBV12-3/TRBV12-4	many	14	-	TRBJ2-4	CASSLAGEENIQYF	TGTGCCAGCAGTTTAGCGGGGGAGGAAAACATTCAGTACTTC
TRBV3-1	many	15	-	TRBJ1-1	CASSQDLGTNTEAFF	TGTGCCAGCAGCCAAGATCTTGGTACCAACACTGAAGCTTTCTTT
TRBV20-1	many	14	-	TRBJ2-3	CSARDGQEGDTQYF	TGCAGTGCTAGAGATGGACAGGAGGGAGATACGCAGTATTTT
TRBV7-9	-	19	TRBD2	TRBJ2-2	CASSQGLAGVSANTGELFF	TGTGCCAGCAGCCAAGGACTAGCGGGAGTGTCCGCGAACACCGGGGAGCTGTTTTTT
TRBV20-1	-	11	-	TRBJ1-2	CSARVGNGYTF	TGCAGTGCTAGAGTAGGGAATGGCTACACCTTC
TRBV6-2/TRBV6-3	many	12	-	TRBJ1-1	CASSYSAVEAFF	TGTGCCAGCAGTTACTCCGCCGTTGAAGCTTTCTTT
TRBV24-1	-	13	TRBD2	TRBJ2-1	CATSDGPGLPSWF	TGTGCCACCAGTGATGGGCCGGGACTACCTAGTTGGTTC
TRBV19	many	15	-	TRBJ2-6	CASSPALSGANVLTF	TGTGCCAGTAGCCCTGCCCTCTCTGGGGCCAACGTCCTGACTTTC
TRBV6-5	-	15	TRBD2	TRBJ2-1	CASSPVVAGGDEQFF	TGTGCCAGCAGTCCCGTGGTAGCGGGAGGTGATGAGCAGTTCTTC
TRBV12-5	few	15	TRBD2	TRBJ2-5	CASGLGGEGPETQYF	TGTGCTAGTGGTTTGGGGGGGGAGGGCCCGGAGACCCAGTACTTC
TRBV7-9	many	15	TRBD2	TRBJ2-3	CASSTRTSPWDTQYF	TGTGCCAGCAGCACCAGGACTAGCCCATGGGATACGCAGTATTTT
TRBV28	many	14	-	TRBJ1-1	CASSLLAKNTEAFF	TGTGCCAGCAGTTTATTGGCCAAGAACACTGAAGCTTTCTTT
TRBV7-2	many	15	TRBD2	TRBJ2-1	CASSSIAGGYNEQFF	TGTGCCAGCAGCTCAATAGCGGGAGGGTACAATGAGCAGTTCTTC
TRBV20-1	-	14	TRBD1	TRBJ1-2	CSASRQGMLNGYTF	TGCAGTGCGAGCCGACAGGGGATGCTTAATGGCTACACCTTC
TRBV7-2	many	14	-	TRBJ2-1	CASSLGVSYNEQFF	TGTGCCAGCAGCTTAGGCGTCTCCTACAATGAGCAGTTCTTC
TRBV9	many	17	TRBD1	TRBJ2-5	CASSATGGAGLGETQYF	TGTGCCAGCAGCGCTACAGGGGGAGCCGGATTGGGGGAGACCCAGTACTTC
TRBV4-3	few	15	TRBD1	TRBJ2-3	CASSQDRPHTDTQYF	TGCGCCAGCAGCCAGGACAGGCCCCACACAGATACGCAGTATTTT
TRBV12-3/TRBV12-4	-	15	-	TRBJ1-5	CASSRDLSQNQPQHF	TGTGCCAGCAGTCGGGACCTATCACAAAATCAGCCCCAGCATTTT
TRBV29-1	many	13	-	TRBJ1-1	CSVEDPAVAEAFF	TGCAGCGTTGAAGATCCGGCGGTAGCTGAAGCTTTCTTT
TRBV6-5	-	15	-	TRBJ1-2	CASSYSTPGGAGYTF	TGTGCCAGCAGTTACTCAACCCCGGGGGGCGCAGGCTACACCTTC
TRBV27	-	13	-	TRBJ2-7	CASSPQPYYEQYF	TGTGCCAGCAGTCCGCAACCCTACTACGAGCAGTACTTC
TRBV19	-	15	-	TRBJ2-1	CASSIAGPAYNEQFF	TGTGCCAGTAGTATAGCGGGACCGGCGTACAATGAGCAGTTCTTC
TRBV7-9	-	16	-	TRBJ2-2	CASSGRDSMNTGELFF	TGTGCCAGCAGCGGGCGGGACAGCATGAACACCGGGGAGCTGTTTTTT
TRBV30	-	13	-	TRBJ1-1	CAWSVLSPGEAFF	TGTGCCTGGAGTGTACTATCTCCGGGTGAAGCTTTCTTT
TRBV4-1	many	13	-	TRBJ2-1	CASSPVSIHEQFF	TGCGCCAGCAGCCCAGTTAGCATCCATGAGCAGTTCTTC
TRBV12-3/TRBV12-4	few	16	TRBD2	TRBJ2-1	CASSSPGLAGGNEQFF	TGTGCCAGCAGCTCCCCTGGACTAGCGGGGGGGAATGAGCAGTTCTTC
TRBV30	-	10	-	TRBJ1-2	CAGEGYGYTF	TGTGCTGGCGAGGGCTATGGCTACACCTTC
TRBV21-1	-	16	-	TRBJ2-3	CASSEVPGARTDTQYF	TGTGCCAGCAGCGAAGTTCCGGGGGCGAGGACAGATACGCAGTATTTT
TRBV25-1	-	18	-	TRBJ1-2	CTSSETFSRGTANYGYTF	TGTACCAGCAGTGAAACCTTCTCTAGAGGGACGGCCAACTATGGCTACACCTTC
TRBV7-2	many	17	TRBD1	TRBJ2-3	CASSFSPGQGLTDTQYF	TGTGCCAGCAGCTTTTCCCCGGGACAGGGCCTCACAGATACGCAGTATTTT
TRBV5-1	-	13	-	TRBJ2-7	CASSFGGYYERYF	TGCGCCAGCAGCTTTGGAGGTTACTACGAGCGGTACTTC
TRBV20-1	-	16	-	TRBJ2-3	CSAEQTPGRAMDTQYF	TGCAGTGCTGAGCAGACTCCGGGACGCGCCATGGATACGCAGTATTTT
TRBV6-5	few	14	TRBD1	TRBJ2-5	CASGHRDRGETQYF	TGTGCCAGCGGACACCGGGACAGAGGAGAGACCCAGTACTTC
TRBV18	-	15	TRBD1	TRBJ2-5	CASSSPGTGLETQYF	TGTGCCAGCTCATCGCCTGGGACAGGGCTAGAGACCCAGTACTTC